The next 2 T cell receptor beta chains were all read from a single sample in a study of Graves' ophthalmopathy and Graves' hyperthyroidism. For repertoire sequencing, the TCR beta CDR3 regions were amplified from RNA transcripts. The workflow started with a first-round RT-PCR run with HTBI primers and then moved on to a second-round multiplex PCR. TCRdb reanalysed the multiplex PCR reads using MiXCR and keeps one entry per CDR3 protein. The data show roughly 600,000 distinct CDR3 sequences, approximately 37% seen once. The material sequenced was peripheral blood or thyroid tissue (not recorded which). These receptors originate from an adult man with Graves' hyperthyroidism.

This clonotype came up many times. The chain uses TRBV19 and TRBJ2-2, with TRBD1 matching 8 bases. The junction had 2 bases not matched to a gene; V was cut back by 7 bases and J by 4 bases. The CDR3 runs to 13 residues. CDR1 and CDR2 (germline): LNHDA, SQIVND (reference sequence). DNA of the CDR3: TGTGCCAGTACCGGGACAGGCACCGGGGAGCTGTTTTTT. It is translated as CASTGTGTGELFF.

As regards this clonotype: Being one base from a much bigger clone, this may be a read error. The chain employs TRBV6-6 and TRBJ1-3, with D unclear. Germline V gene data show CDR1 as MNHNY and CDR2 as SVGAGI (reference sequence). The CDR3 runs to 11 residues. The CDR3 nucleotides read TGTGCCAGCAGACGTGGAACCACCATATATTTT. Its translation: CASRRGTTIYF.